The present T cell receptor beta chain was sequenced within a study of blood T cell repertoires in COVID-19 (dated by TCRdb to between 2020 and 2021). Describing the broader study: The collaborator samples originated in the United States, Italy and Spain and spanned the acute and convalescent phases of COVID-19. The material from the prospective study consisted of cDNA or gDNA derived from T cells, B-cell-depleted T cells, or PBMCs. The dataset comprised deeply sampled blood TCRbeta repertoires from subjects exposed to, actively infected with, or recovered from COVID-19. A freely available public database, intended as a resource for researchers studying the immune response to SARS-CoV-2, is where the repertoires were released. Samples came from the ongoing ImmuneRACE study (first 160 participants) plus 1,254 subjects from 6 global collaborators. Nearly every sample came with metadata listing a de-identified subject ID, COVID-19 status, age in years and sex. HLA class I and class II types, where available, came from metadata supplied by the sample provider rather than from assay-based typing. Study-wide conclusions, independent of this receptor: The amount of clinical and demographic metadata varied by source and participant and was provided uncurated.

Turning to this clone: Its antigen is still unknown. Base qualities are missing; no much larger clone stands one base away.

Trimming at the junction amounts to 0 bases on V and 4 bases on J, and the germline ends lie 10 bases apart. CDR1 and CDR2, per the germline V gene, are SGHRS and YFSETQ. The CDR3 sequence holds 14 residues, the cysteine and phenylalanine included. This entry keeps only the CDR3 DNA: 42 bases, framed from base 1. One collaborating source in Seattle enrolled patients while the patients were actively infected and followed the patients over time throughout the course of disease. Each collaborating institution followed its own protocols to collect whole blood in K2EDTA tubes. For TCRbeta analysis, collaborators shipped samples as frozen whole blood, isolated PBMCs, or DNA extracted from either of those sample types. TCRbeta CDR3 regions were amplified from genomic DNA by means of the immunoSEQ Assay, a bias-controlled multiplex PCR. The original methods were these. Within the assay, amplification of reference gene primers was used to estimate how many nucleated cells each sample contained. To quantify the absolute abundance of each unique TCRbeta CDR3 rearrangement, sequence reads were collapsed and filtered. For each sample, productive Simpson clonality was calculated as the square root of Simpson's diversity index over productive rearrangements. The table was pulled from immuneACCESS by TCRdb, which kept in-frame rearrangements only. Such tables lose some clones; where checked, under half of the loss comes from unresolved V genes, and the rest has no known cause. V and J calls and clone size are those listed in that table; D and trimming were worked out from the DNA. This sample has 65,000 to 95,000 clones in its table, and roughly 90% of those were observed once. 2.5% to 3% of the sample comes from the top ten.

The sequence came from a middle-aged man with COVID-19, enrolled during active disease. Rearrangement joined TRBV5-1 to TRBJ1-1; TRBD1 is a possible D gene, resting on 6 matching bases. Specimen: peripheral blood. The DNA sequence follows: TGCGCCAGCAGCTTGGCGGACAGTCGCACTGAAGCTTTCTTT. This sequence encodes CASSLADSRTEAFF.